The clone carrying this TCR beta chain showed up just once. The data are from a study of a mutant IDH1 vaccine in newly diagnosed glioma. Across the whole study: Patients arrived already treated with radiotherapy, temozolomide, or both, most having had both.

Time point defined: baseline, week 1 (first vaccination visit). Treatment of the sample: pre-vaccination baseline after standard-of-care therapy. V dropped 5 bases and J dropped 0 bases, with 11 bases sitting between them. CDR1 and CDR2 from the germline V gene are MNHNS and SASEGT. This CDR3 comprises 15 residues. Profiling relied on immunoSEQ multiplex PCR, and the TCRdb table lists in-frame clones only, not all of them. The profile shows about 51,000 clones, 65% to 80% of them singletons. This receptor was taken from a woman aged 40 to 49 with glioma. Here the sequenced sample was PBMCs, taken from a glioma patient treated with radiotherapy, temozolomide or both. This chain uses TRBV6-1 with TRBJ1-3; tentative D call: TRBD1 (5 bases). The CDR3 DNA reads TGTGCCAGCAGTCAGGGTGTAGGCTCTGGAAACACCATATATTTT. Encoded protein: CASSQGVGSGNTIYF.